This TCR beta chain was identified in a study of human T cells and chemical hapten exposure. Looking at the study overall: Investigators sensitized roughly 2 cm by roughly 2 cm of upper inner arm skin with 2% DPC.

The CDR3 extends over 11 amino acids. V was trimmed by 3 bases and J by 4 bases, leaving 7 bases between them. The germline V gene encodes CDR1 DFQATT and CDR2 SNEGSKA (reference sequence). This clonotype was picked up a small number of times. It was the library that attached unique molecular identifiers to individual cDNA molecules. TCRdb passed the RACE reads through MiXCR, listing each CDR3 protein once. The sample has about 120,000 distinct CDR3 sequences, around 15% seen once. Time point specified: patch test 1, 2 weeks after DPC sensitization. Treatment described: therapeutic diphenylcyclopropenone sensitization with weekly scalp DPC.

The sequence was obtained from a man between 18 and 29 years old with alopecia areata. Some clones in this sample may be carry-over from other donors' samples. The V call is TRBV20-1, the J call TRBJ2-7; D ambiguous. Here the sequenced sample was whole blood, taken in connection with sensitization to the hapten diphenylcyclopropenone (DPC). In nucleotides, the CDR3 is TGCAGTGCTAGTGAAGCTTACGAGCAGTACTTC. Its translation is CSASEAYEQYF.